This T cell receptor (beta chain) was recorded in a study of cytomegalovirus exposure and HLA in healthy donors. Overall study results and limits: Follow-up analysis later connected one missense variant in DCLRE1C with trimming of TCR beta V- and J-genes.

In regard to this clone: Its antigen remains unidentified.

CDR1 SNHLY and CDR2 FYNNEI come from the germline V gene. Trimming cost V 1 base and J 4 bases, with 7 bases left between them. This CDR3 spans 13 amino acids. Both 60 Vbeta primers and 13 Jbeta primers went into the PCR. Authors' analysis steps: Among the unique TCR beta chains that a later analysis counted, about 81 million in all, roughly 11 million were shared. The data were produced by immunoSEQ multiplex PCR, yet TCRdb's version contains in-frame clones alone and is incomplete. V and J calls and clone size are as listed in that table; D and trimming were resolved from the DNA. This repertoire includes 100,000 to 150,000 clones.

Sample: PBMCs. The TCR sequence derives from a man aged 18 to 30 in good health and CMV-seronegative. V and J are TRBV2 and TRBJ1-2, with D unclear. Written as DNA, the CDR3 is TGTGCCAGCAGTGAAGGGACTGGCTATGGCTACACCTTC. It specifies CASSEGTGYGYTF.